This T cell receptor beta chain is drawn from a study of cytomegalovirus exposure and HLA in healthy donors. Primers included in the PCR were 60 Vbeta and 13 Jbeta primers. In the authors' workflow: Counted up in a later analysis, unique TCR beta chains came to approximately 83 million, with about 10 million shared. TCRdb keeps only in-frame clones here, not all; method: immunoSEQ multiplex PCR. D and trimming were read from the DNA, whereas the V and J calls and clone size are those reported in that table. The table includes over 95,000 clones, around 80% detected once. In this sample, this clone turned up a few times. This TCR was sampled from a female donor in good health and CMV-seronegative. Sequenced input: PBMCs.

The CDR3 loop reads CASSSSQGNSPLHF. The CDR3 nucleotides are TGTGCCAGCAGCTCAAGCCAGGGGAATTCACCCCTCCACTTT. This chain uses TRBV5-8 with TRBJ1-6, with a tentative D call TRBD1 (6 bases). Per the germline V gene, CDR1 is SGHTS and CDR2 is YDEGEE. There are 14 residues in the CDR3. V lost 3 bases to trimming and J lost 7 bases, with 11 bases between them. Based on the CDR3 plus reference TRBV5-8 and TRBJ1-6, the full variable domain is EAGVTQSPTHLIKTRGQQATLRCSPISGHTSVYWYQQALGLGLQFLLWYDEGEERNRGNFPPRFSGRQFPNYSSELNVNALELEDSALYLCASSSSQGNSPLHFGNGTRLTVT.